The 31 T cell receptor beta chains below were found in one sample sequenced in a study of CD8 T cells in Susac syndrome. Random hexamers served to reverse transcribe about 0.5 to 1 ug RNA. TCRdb analysed the immunoSEQ multiplex PCR reads with MiXCR anew, one entry per CDR3 protein. The data show tens of thousands of distinct CDR3 sequences, roughly 92% seen once. Material: CD8+ T cells from PBMCs. These receptor sequences come from a human donor with Susac syndrome.

The chain recombines TRBV19 with TRBJ2-7, with TRBD1 as a possible D gene (5 bases). Trimming stripped 1 base from V and 0 bases from J, with 7 bases between. The CDR3 has 14 amino acids. CDR1 and CDR2 (germline): LNHDA, SQIVND (reference sequence). CDR3 DNA: TGTGCCAGTAGTATAGGCAGGGCCTCCTACGAGCAGTACTTC. It is translated as CASSIGRASYEQYF.

In this sample, this clonotype turned up a few times. This chain joins TRBV28 and TRBJ1-2; 9 nucleotides align to TRBD1. V shed 5 bases, J shed 4 bases, and the junction held 5 bases outside the gene matches. This CDR3 is built from 14 residues. In germline, CDR1 is MDHEN, CDR2 SYDVKM. DNA of the CDR3: TGTGCCAGCAGTAGCGGGACAGGGCCCTATGGCTACACCTTC. This sequence encodes CASSSGTGPYGYTF.

The V and J genes are TRBV20-1 and TRBJ2-1; the match to TRBD2 covers 9 bases. The V gene's germline CDR1 is DFQATT and CDR2 SNEGSKA (reference sequence). CDR3 length: 14 amino acids. The ends lost 6 bases at V and 6 bases at J; junction bases unmatched: 9. Written as DNA, the CDR3 is TGCAGTGCCCCTTCGGCGGGAGGGCCCAATGAGCAGTTCTTC. Translation gives CSAPSAGGPNEQFF.

J is TRBJ2-2 and V is TRBV29-1, with D perhaps matching TRBD1 (6 bases). The germline gives CDR1 SQVTM, CDR2 ANQGSEA. The CDR3 has 16 amino acids. V lost 1 base and J lost 6, with 18 bases in between. CDR3 sequence: CSVEVPTGPRAGELFF. CDR3 in DNA: TGCAGCGTTGAAGTTCCCACAGGGCCCAGGGCCGGGGAGCTGTTTTTT.

This clonotype was detected only once. The V call is TRBV28, the J call TRBJ2-2; 9 bases line up with TRBD1. The CDR3 extends over 16 amino acids. Trimming at V came to 1 base and at J to 1 base, leaving 1 base not matched to a gene. Germline V gene sequence: CDR1 MDHEN, CDR2 SYDVKM. CDR3 DNA sequence: TGTGCCAGCAGTTTATCGGGACAGGGGAACACCGGGGAGCTGTTTTTT. This codes for CASSLSGQGNTGELFF.

The chain has TRBV12-3 or TRBV12-4 and TRBJ2-3; D remains unclear. V was shortened by 2 bases and J by 6 bases, with 6 bases between the two germline ends. The CDR3 spans 12 residues. The CDR3 DNA sequence: TGTGCCAGCAGTTTACAGGCCGATACGCAGTATTTT. Translation: CASSLQADTQYF.

The chain couples TRBV6-5 to TRBJ1-5, with 7 bases that match TRBD1. Germline lookup yields CDR1 MNHEY and CDR2 SVGAGI. CDR3 length: 13 amino acids. V lost 3 bases to trimming and J lost 9 bases; unmatched junction nucleotides: 5. CDR3 sequence: CASSYRTGTPQHF. Here the CDR3 DNA reads TGTGCCAGCAGTTATAGGACAGGAACGCCCCAGCATTTT.

The genes are TRBV5-1 and TRBJ2-5; 12 bases match TRBD2. The germline V gene has CDR1 SGHRS and CDR2 YFSETQ. V dropped 0 bases and J dropped 3; count of bases not matched to a gene: 0. CDR3 size: 15 residues. The CDR3 spells CASSLASGGEETQYF. The CDR3, as DNA: TGCGCCAGCAGCTTGGCTAGCGGGGGGGAAGAGACCCAGTACTTC.

V gene TRBV5-4 combines with J gene TRBJ2-7; TRBD1 might be the D (6 bases). Germline CDR1 SGHNT, CDR2 YYREEE (reference sequence). V was pared by 4 bases and J by 6 bases, with 14 bases between. CDR3 length: 13 amino acids. CDR3 loop: CASSPKDRAEQYF. The CDR3 DNA is TGTGCCAGCAGCCCAAAGGACAGAGCCGAGCAGTACTTC.

The chain combines TRBV7-9 with TRBJ2-2; 9 nucleotides agree with TRBD1. This CDR3 has 15 residues. CDR1 SEHNR and CDR2 FQNEAQ come from the germline V gene (reference sequence). V was pared by 5 bases and J by 6 bases, with 7 bases of the junction left unmatched. The DNA for the CDR3 is TGTGCCAGCAGCGGTGGGACAGGGAAGGCCGGGGAGCTGTTTTTT. Its protein is CASSGGTGKAGELFF.

The chain joins TRBV5-6 to TRBJ1-1; no clear D gene. CDR1 and CDR2 from the germline V gene are SGHDT and YYEEEE. V was shortened by 4 bases and J by 2 bases, with 12 bases between the two germline ends. The CDR3 runs 14 residues. The CDR3: CASSPKRPNTEAFF. The CDR3, as DNA: TGTGCCAGCAGCCCCAAGAGGCCAAACACTGAAGCTTTCTTT.

This chain connects TRBV7-6 to TRBJ2-1; D unresolved. The CDR3 extends over 11 amino acids. V was shortened by 2 bases and J by 8 bases, with 4 bases between the two germline ends. From germline, CDR1 is SGHVS and CDR2 FNYEAQ. CDR3 amino acids: CASSLLDEQFF. The CDR3 DNA is TGTGCCAGCAGCTTATTAGATGAGCAGTTCTTC. Supplemented by reference TRBV7-6 and TRBJ2-1, the full variable domain reads GAGVSQSPRYKVTKRGQDVALRCDPISGHVSLYWYRQALGQGPEFLTYFNYEAQQDKSGLPNDRFSAERPEGSISTLTIQRTEQRDSAMYRCASSLLDEQFFGPGTRLTVL.

J is TRBJ2-5 and V is TRBV28; tentatively, D is TRBD1 (5 bases). Germline CDR1 and CDR2: MDHEN and SYDVKM. The CDR3 runs 13 residues. Trimming stripped 4 bases from V and 9 bases from J, with 15 bases between. CDR3 protein: CASSWGGFEAQYF. The CDR3 nucleotides are TGTGCCAGCAGTTGGGGCGGTTTCGAGGCCCAGTACTTC.

The gene calls are TRBV3-1 and TRBJ1-5; D gene ambiguous. Germline V lookup: CDR1 LGHDT, CDR2 YNNKEL (reference sequence). V was clipped by 6 bases and J by 4 bases, with 37 bases between them. The length of the CDR3 is 22 residues. The CDR3: CASRRGKDRERGARRPNQPQHF. The CDR3 nucleotides are TGTGCCAGCAGGCGTGGGAAGGATAGGGAACGTGGAGCCAGGCGTCCAAATCAGCCCCAGCATTTT.

The chain has TRBV28 and TRBJ2-7, with D unresolved. The V end was cut by 6 bases, the J end by 12 bases, with 24 bases between. The CDR3 is 14 amino acids. From germline, CDR1 is MDHEN and CDR2 SYDVKM. The DNA for the CDR3 is TGTGCCAGCAGATCAGGTGTTGCGCTCCTCCGGAGGTACTTC. It codes for CASRSGVALLRRYF.

V usage is TRBV2 and J usage is TRBJ2-2; D is ambiguous. CDR1 and CDR2 from the germline V gene are SNHLY and FYNNEI. This CDR3 region has 12 residues. The ends were cut back, 7 bases at V and 2 bases at J, with 5 bases in the middle. This chain's CDR3 is CASNINTGELFF. For the CDR3, the DNA is TGTGCCAGCAATATTAACACCGGGGAGCTGTTTTTT.

The rearrangement links TRBV10-3 to TRBJ1-6; possible D gene TRBD1, 5 bases. The germline V and J ends were trimmed by 0 bases and 3 bases, with 9 bases remaining between them. CDR3 length equals 16 residues. Per germline, CDR1 ENHRY and CDR2 SYGVKD. The CDR3 is CAISESGAVYNSPLHF. The CDR3 nucleotides read TGTGCCATCAGTGAGTCAGGGGCAGTCTATAATTCACCCCTCCACTTT.

The V gene is TRBV29-1, the J gene TRBJ1-1, with D maybe TRBD1 (5 bases). This CDR3 spans 12 amino acids. The germline V gene encodes CDR1 SQVTM and CDR2 ANQGSEA. V lost 4 bases and J 7 bases, leaving 13 bases between the germline ends. The DNA of the CDR3 is TGCAGCGTTGGCGACCGGGACCGTGAAGCTTTCTTT. This codes for CSVGDRDREAFF.

The chain links TRBV15 to TRBJ1-5; a possible D gene is TRBD1 (5 bases). V lost 2 bases, J lost 5 bases, and 10 bases lay in between. Germline V gives CDR1 LNHNV, CDR2 YYDKDF (reference sequence). The CDR3 length is 14 residues. The CDR3 loop reads CATSRMGGDQPQHF. The DNA for the CDR3 is TGTGCCACCAGCAGAATGGGGGGGGATCAGCCCCAGCATTTT.

The CDR3 bases are TGTGCCAGCAGTGAAGTCCGGGGGTCTGGTGAAAAACTGTTTTTT. This codes for CASSEVRGSGEKLFF. J is TRBJ1-4 and V is TRBV6-1, with a tentative D call TRBD1 (5 bases). The CDR3 is 15 residues long. V dropped 1 base and J dropped 7 bases, with 13 bases sitting between them. CDR1 and CDR2 from the germline V gene are MNHNS and SASEGT.

The V and J genes are TRBV21-1 and TRBJ1-1; the table assigns TRBD1, which was not confirmed against the DNA. TRBV21-1 is classified as a pseudogene. CDR3 length: 14 residues. CDR3 sequence: CASSRGTGADEAFF. CDR3 bases: TGTGCCAGCAGCCGTGGGACAGGGGCGGATGAAGCTTTCTTT.

This chain connects TRBV2 to TRBJ2-1; the match to TRBD1 covers 10 bases. Per the germline V gene, CDR1 is SNHLY and CDR2 is FYNNEI. This CDR3 spans 16 amino acids. J was trimmed by 2 bases and V by 3 bases; bases with no gene match: 4. As DNA, the CDR3 is TGTGCCAGCAGTGACCGGGACAGGGGACCCTACAATGAGCAGTTCTTC. Its translation is CASSDRDRGPYNEQFF.

This chain uses TRBV3-1 with TRBJ2-2; maybe TRBD2 (6 bases). V shed 0 bases and J shed 4 bases, with 9 bases lying between them. The CDR3 length is 15 residues. Germline V lookup: CDR1 LGHDT, CDR2 YNNKEL (reference sequence). The CDR3 region is CASSQDIGGTGELFF. The CDR3 DNA reads as TGTGCCAGCAGCCAAGATATCGGGGGCACCGGGGAGCTGTTTTTT.

This chain links TRBV12-3 or TRBV12-4 with TRBJ1-2; TRBD1 matches 8 bases. The CDR3 loop spans 13 amino acids. V was clipped by 7 bases and J by 3 bases; unmatched bases: 4. The CDR3 DNA sequence: TGTGCCAGCACCGCGGACAGGGACTATGGCTACACCTTC. Protein: CASTADRDYGYTF.

The CDR3 DNA sequence: TGTGCCAGCAGCCCGCGCCGGACAGGGGGAATTACCACTAACTATGGCTACACCTTC. Translating it yields CASSPRRTGGITTNYGYTF. The J gene is TRBJ1-2, the V gene TRBV7-9; 10 nucleotides match TRBD1. Trimming cost V 5 bases and J 0 bases; bases outside gene matches: 15. The CDR3 is 19 amino acids. CDR1 and CDR2 (germline): SEHNR, FQNEAQ (reference sequence). The variable domain in full, with the rest retrieved from reference TRBV7-9 and TRBJ1-2, is DTGVSQNPRHKITKRGQNVTFRCDPISEHNRLYWYRQTLGQGPEFLTYFQNEAQLEKSRLLSDRFSAERPKGSFSTLEIQRTEQGDSAMYLCASSPRRTGGITTNYGYTFGSGTRLTVV.

J is TRBJ1-1 and V is TRBV12-3 or TRBV12-4; TRBD1 might be the D (5 bases). The CDR3 consists of 15 residues. Trimming stripped 5 bases from V and 5 bases from J, with 18 bases between. Written as DNA, the CDR3 is TGTGCCAGCAGTCTCCAACGGGCAGGGATGACTGAAGCTTTCTTT. Encoded protein: CASSLQRAGMTEAFF.

This chain uses TRBV5-5 with TRBJ2-7, with unresolved D. The V and J ends lost 7 bases and 3 bases respectively, with 23 bases between them. Germline CDR1 reads SGHKS; CDR2 reads YYEKEE (reference sequence). The CDR3 extends over 16 amino acids. Written as DNA, the CDR3 is TGTGCCAGCTACCCCTCTGGCAGCAGTGTGAGCTACGAGCAGTACTTC. Amino acid sequence: CASYPSGSSVSYEQYF.

This clonotype was counted a single time. This chain joins TRBV20-1 and TRBJ2-3, with 7 bases matching TRBD2. V dropped 0 bases and J dropped 3; count of bases not matched to a gene: 6. Germline V gives CDR1 DFQATT, CDR2 SNEGSKA (reference sequence). The CDR3 sequence is 15 residues long. The CDR3 DNA sequence: TGCAGTGCTAGAGATCCCTGGGGGGGGACAGATACGCAGTATTTT. It codes for CSARDPWGGTDTQYF.

This clonotype was found once. This chain uses TRBV9 with TRBJ1-1; D remains ambiguous. CDR3 size: 15 residues. Germline CDR1 and CDR2: SGDLS and YYNGEE. Trimming stripped 4 bases from V and 4 bases from J, with 17 bases between. DNA of the CDR3: TGTGCCAGCAGCTATATACCGACCTTGGCCACTGAAGCTTTCTTT. Translation gives CASSYIPTLATEAFF.

The chain is built from TRBV6-2 or TRBV6-3 and TRBJ1-2; D remains ambiguous. Germline CDR1 MNHEY, CDR2 SVGEGT. The CDR3 extends over 13 amino acids. V was trimmed by 7 bases and J by 2 bases, leaving 11 bases between them. DNA for the CDR3: TGTGCCAGCACCTTACAGATCAACTATGGCTACACCTTC. It translates to CASTLQINYGYTF.

The chain has TRBV18 and TRBJ2-7, with D uncertain. Deletions cut 3 bases from V and 6 bases from J, with 12 bases between. The germline CDR1 and CDR2 sequences are KGHSH and LQKENI. The CDR3 is 13 amino acids. In nucleotides, the CDR3 is TGTGCCAGCTCACCCCAACCAGGCCGCGAGCAGTACTTC. As protein: CASSPQPGREQYF.